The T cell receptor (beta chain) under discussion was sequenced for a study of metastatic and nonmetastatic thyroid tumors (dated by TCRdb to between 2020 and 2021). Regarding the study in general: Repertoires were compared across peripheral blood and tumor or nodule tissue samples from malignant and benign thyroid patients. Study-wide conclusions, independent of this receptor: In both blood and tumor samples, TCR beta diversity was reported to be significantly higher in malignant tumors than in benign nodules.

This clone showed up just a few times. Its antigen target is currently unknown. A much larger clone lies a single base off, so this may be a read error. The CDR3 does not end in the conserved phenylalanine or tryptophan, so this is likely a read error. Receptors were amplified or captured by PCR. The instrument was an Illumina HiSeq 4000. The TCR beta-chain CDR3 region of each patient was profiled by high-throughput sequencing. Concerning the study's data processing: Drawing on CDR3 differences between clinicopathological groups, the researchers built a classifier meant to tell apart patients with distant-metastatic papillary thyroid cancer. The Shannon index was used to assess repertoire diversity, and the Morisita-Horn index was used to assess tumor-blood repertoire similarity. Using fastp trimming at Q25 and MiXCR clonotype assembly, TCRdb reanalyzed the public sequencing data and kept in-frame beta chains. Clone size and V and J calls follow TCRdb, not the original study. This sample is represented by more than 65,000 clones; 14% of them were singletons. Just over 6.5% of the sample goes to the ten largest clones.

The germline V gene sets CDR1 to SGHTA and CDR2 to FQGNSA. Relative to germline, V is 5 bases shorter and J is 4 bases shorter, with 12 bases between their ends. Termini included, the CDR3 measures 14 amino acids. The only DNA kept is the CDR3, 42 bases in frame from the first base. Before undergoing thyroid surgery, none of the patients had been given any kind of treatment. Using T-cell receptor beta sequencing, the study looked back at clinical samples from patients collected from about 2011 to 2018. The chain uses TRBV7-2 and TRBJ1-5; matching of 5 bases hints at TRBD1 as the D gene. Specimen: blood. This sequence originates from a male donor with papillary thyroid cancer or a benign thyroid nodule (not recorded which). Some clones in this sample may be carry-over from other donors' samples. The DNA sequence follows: TGTGCCAGCAGCGCTAACAGGCCTAATCAGCCCCAGCATCTT. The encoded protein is CASSANRPNQPQHL.